This T cell receptor beta chain is from a study of blood T cell repertoires in COVID-19. In the study overall: Sites across the United States, Italy and Spain contributed samples from acute and convalescent COVID-19. PBMCs, B-cell-depleted T cells, or T cells provided the cDNA or gDNA that made up the material.

In the source study's methods: Nucleated cell counts were estimated from reference gene primer amplification. Sequencing used immunoSEQ multiplex PCR; TCRdb keeps in-frame clones, though not all of them. V and J calls and clone size are copied from that table; D and trimming were computed from the DNA. The sample includes under 500,000 clones, about 89% of them seen just once. Input material: peripheral blood. This clonotype originated in a woman under 40 with acute or convalescent COVID-19.

DNA for the CDR3: TGTGCCTGGAGTGTAGACAGGGTCGCAGATACGCAGTATTTT. Translation gives CAWSVDRVADTQYF. This chain uses TRBV30 with TRBJ2-3; 7 bases are shared with TRBD1. J lost 4 bases, V lost 0 bases, and 4 bases had no gene match. The CDR3 covers 14 residues. Germline CDR1 and CDR2: GTSNPN and SVGIG (reference sequence).